The 10 T cell receptor beta chains presented below share a single source sample, sequenced in a study of blood T cell repertoires in COVID-19. Assay: immunoSEQ multiplex PCR; the TCRdb copy retains only in-frame clones and omits some. The sample yields about 97,000 clones, 80% to 95% seen once. Specimen: peripheral blood. Receptors originate from a woman in her 50s with COVID-19, enrolled during active disease.

This chain joins TRBV28 and TRBJ2-1, with D possibly TRBD1 on 6 matching bases. The CDR3 is 14 residues long. V lost 4 bases, J lost 6 bases, and 13 bases lay in between. Germline V gene lookup returns CDR1 MDHEN and CDR2 SYDVKM. CDR3 DNA: TGTGCCAGCAGTTCTCCCGGGACAACCAATGAGCAGTTCTTC. As protein: CASSSPGTTNEQFF.

In nucleotides, the CDR3 is TGTGCCAGCAGTTACGTGGAGGGCCGGAAGCCCCAGCATTTT. Its translation is CASSYVEGRKPQHF. The J gene is TRBJ1-5, the V gene TRBV6-2 or TRBV6-3; D is unclear. CDR1 is MNHEY and CDR2 is SVGEGT in the germline V gene. Deletions cut 2 bases from V and 8 bases from J, with 13 bases between. CDR3 size: 14 residues.

This chain joins TRBV3-1 (or the pseudogene TRBV3-2) and TRBJ1-5; D may be TRBD1 (6 bases). The CDR3 covers 13 residues. CDR1 is LGHDT, CDR2 YNNKEL, per germline (reference sequence). V gave up 4 bases and J gave up 3 bases, with 7 bases separating them. The CDR3 DNA is TGTGCCAGCAGCCCAGGGGTCAATCAGCCCCAGCATTTT. This encodes CASSPGVNQPQHF.

The chain recombines TRBV5-4 with TRBJ1-2, with D perhaps matching TRBD1 (5 bases). Between the trimmed V and J ends, which lost 1 base and 4 bases, there was a span of 11 bases. The CDR3 consists of 14 residues. Germline loops: CDR1 SGHNT, CDR2 YYREEE (reference sequence). The chain's CDR3 is CASSLTGRIYGYTF. DNA of the CDR3: TGTGCCAGCAGCTTGACAGGAAGGATCTATGGCTACACCTTC.

This clone was observed a handful of times. The rearrangement links TRBV4-3 to TRBJ2-7; TRBD2 might be the D (5 bases). Germline-derived CDR1 and CDR2 are LGHNA and YSLEER. The ends were cut back, 0 bases at V and 0 bases at J, with 6 bases in the middle. This CDR3 spans 14 amino acids. CDR3 coding DNA: TGCGCCAGCAGCCAAGATCGGGGCTCCTACGAGCAGTACTTC. Amino acids: CASSQDRGSYEQYF.

V usage is TRBV5-1 and J usage is TRBJ1-2, with 7 bases identical to TRBD1. The V segment lost 0 bases and the J segment 5 bases; nucleotides outside the gene matches: 4. The CDR3 is made up of 14 amino acids. Germline V CDR1 and CDR2: SGHRS, YFSETQ. CDR3 region: CASSLVGTEYGYTF. CDR3 nucleotides: TGCGCCAGCAGCTTGGTGGGGACAGAGTATGGCTACACCTTC. The complete variable domain, with remaining parts taken from reference TRBV5-1 and TRBJ1-2, reads KAGVTQTPRYLIKTRGQQVTLSCSPISGHRSVSWYQQTPGQGLQFLFEYFSETQRNKGNFPGRFSGRQFSNSRSEMNVSTLELGDSALYLCASSLVGTEYGYTFGSGTRLTVV.

The chain has TRBV5-1 and TRBJ2-1, with TRBD2 matching 10 bases. This CDR3 has 15 amino acids. Germline V lookup: CDR1 SGHRS, CDR2 YFSETQ. V trimming: 4 bases; J trimming: 4 bases; junction bases outside the gene matches: 5. The CDR3 protein is CASSDSGGSYNEQFF. The CDR3 nucleotides read TGCGCCAGCAGCGATAGCGGGGGGTCATACAATGAGCAGTTCTTC.

This chain joins TRBV19 and TRBJ1-5, with 9 bases aligning to TRBD1. The ends lost 4 bases at V and 2 bases at J; junction bases unmatched: 6. CDR1 and CDR2 from the germline V gene are LNHDA and SQIVND (reference sequence). The CDR3 extends over 16 amino acids. The CDR3 DNA is TGTGCCAGTAGTACCGGGACAGGGAACCGCAATCAGCCCCAGCATTTT. Translation: CASSTGTGNRNQPQHF.

V and J are TRBV14 and TRBJ1-1; D ambiguous. Trimming removed 4 bases from V and 0 bases from J, with 9 bases in between. CDR3 length: 14 amino acids. Looked up from germline, CDR1 is SGHDN and CDR2 is FVKESK. CDR3 nucleotides: TGTGCCAGCAGCCTGGTGACAATGAACACTGAAGCTTTCTTT. It specifies CASSLVTMNTEAFF.

The J gene is TRBJ1-3, the V gene TRBV12-5, with 7 bases fitting TRBD1. Germline trimming cut 6 bases from V and 0 bases from J; bases unmatched to any gene: 5. Germline values: CDR1 LGHNT, CDR2 FRNRAP. The CDR3 is 15 amino acids. The CDR3 sequence: CASGPSGGSGNTIYF. Here the CDR3 DNA reads TGTGCTAGTGGCCCGTCAGGGGGCTCTGGAAACACCATATATTTT.